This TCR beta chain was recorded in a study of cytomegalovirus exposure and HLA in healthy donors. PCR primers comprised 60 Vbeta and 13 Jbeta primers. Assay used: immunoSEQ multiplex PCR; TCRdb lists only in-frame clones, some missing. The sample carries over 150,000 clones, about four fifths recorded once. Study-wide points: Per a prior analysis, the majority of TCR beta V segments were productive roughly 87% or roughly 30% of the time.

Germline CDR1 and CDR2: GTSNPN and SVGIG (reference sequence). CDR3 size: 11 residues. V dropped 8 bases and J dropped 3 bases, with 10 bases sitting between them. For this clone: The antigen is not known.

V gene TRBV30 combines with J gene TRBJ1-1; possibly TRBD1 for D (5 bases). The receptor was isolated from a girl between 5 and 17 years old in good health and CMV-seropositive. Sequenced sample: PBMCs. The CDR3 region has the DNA TGTGCCCGGGGGAGGGACACTGAAGCTTTCTTT. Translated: CARGRDTEAFF.